The text below deals with one T cell receptor (beta chain). This record comes from a study of T cell responses to AZD1222 COVID-19 vaccine. The ends lost 4 bases at V and 6 bases at J; junction bases unmatched: 7. The CDR3 consists of 14 residues. CDR1 is SGHTA, CDR2 FQGNSA, per germline. Using immunoSEQ multiplex PCR, the repertoire was profiled, and TCRdb retains in-frame clones only, with some absent. The sample holds under 50,000 clones, around 90% seen once. This specimen was peripheral blood, taken 28 days after the second AZD1222 dose. This rearrangement joins TRBV7-2 to TRBJ2-7, with TRBD2 matching 9 bases. The receptor comes from an adult who received the AZD1222 COVID-19 vaccine. The CDR3 here is CASSSGAGGTEQYF. The CDR3 DNA sequence: TGTGCCAGCAGCTCCGGGGCGGGAGGGACCGAGCAGTACTTC.